This T cell receptor (beta chain) was recorded in a study of T cell responses to AZD1222 COVID-19 vaccine. Details on this clone: Antigen unknown.

TCRdb's table, derived via immunoSEQ multiplex PCR, lists solely in-frame clones and lacks some. The sample yields fewer than 200,000 clones, approximately 92% seen once. The CDR3 runs to 13 residues. V lost 3 bases to trimming and J lost 5 bases, with 7 bases between them. Overall study results and limits: The donor group comprised mostly white British people and more females; the analysis possibly underestimated clonal diversity. Along spike, vaccine-associated CD4 TCRs were found throughout, with dominance at 160-218 and 743-854. Baseline antibody screening turned up just a handful of seropositive AZD1222 recipients. Reportedly, close to half of spike-specific TCRs are directed against unmutated variant regions.

This chain links TRBV12-3 or TRBV12-4 with TRBJ1-4; no clear D. Here the sequenced sample was peripheral blood, taken on day 0 of AZD1222 vaccination. This TCR was sampled from an adult in good health. CDR3 protein: CASSLGDNEKLFF. DNA of the CDR3: TGTGCCAGCAGTTTGGGAGACAATGAAAAACTGTTTTTT.